A single T cell receptor (beta chain) is shown here with its context. It lacks a known antigen. No base quality values were provided; no much bigger clone lies one nucleotide off. These data are taken from a study of T cell responses to AZD1222 COVID-19 vaccine (dated by TCRdb to the early 2020s). Some background on the complete study: A total of approximately 240 trial participants underwent TCR sequencing, of whom about 210 had received two doses of AZD1222 and approximately 26 had received two doses of the MenACWY control vaccine. Trial participants were enrolled into age subgroups of 18-55, 56-69 and 70-plus years, which contained roughly 140, 27 and 60 TCR-sequenced participants, respectively. Paper-wide results and their limitations: Spike-specific TCR breadth and depth rose significantly after two AZD1222 doses compared with day 0 and with MenACWY recipients. No day 14 peak-response samples were available, so repertoires were characterized only after the peak T cell response. Most participants were white British and females outnumbered males, and the authors suggested that clonal diversity may have been underestimated. Conclusions about previously exposed vaccinees were limited because only six AZD1222 recipients were SARS-CoV-2 seropositive at baseline. CD4 TCRs associated with the vaccine covered the entire spike protein, and the dominant responses were in regions 160-218 and 743-854. Reportedly, almost half of the unique spike-specific TCRs recognized epitopes lying outside the regions that are mutated in the B.1.351 and B.1.1.7 variants. In the small 56-69-year group, the increase in depth fell short of significance, most likely because of low power.

Counted from cysteine to phenylalanine, this CDR3 has 16 amino acids. Only CDR3 DNA remains: 48 bases, in frame from the first base. CDR1 and CDR2 (MDHEN, SYDVKM) derive from the germline V gene. V lost 2 bases and J lost 2 bases, and the count of bases not matched to a germline gene is 5. The time point label here, explained by the study, means: about 28 days (+/-7) after the second vaccine dose. Because spike-specific TCR depth and breadth did not differ between the two schedules, AZD1222 recipients who got a second dose at roughly 4 weeks were pooled with those who got a second dose at roughly 12 weeks. The vaccinee samples were drawn from two UK trials, COV001 and COV002, one of which was a single-blind randomized controlled phase 2/3 trial testing AZD1222 (ChAdOx1 nCoV-19) in healthy adults. For TCRbeta chain sequencing, PBMC samples were collected from trial participants at day 0 and at day 28 after the second dose.

The CDR3 regions of human TCRbeta chains were subjected to immunosequencing. For the original study's pipeline: TCRs in the repertoires were compared against a reference library of SARS-CoV-2-specific TCRs that had been generated with the MIRA antigen-specificity platform. Breadth was defined as the fraction of unique TCRs that were SARS-CoV-2-associated, and depth was defined as the fraction of total T cells that were SARS-CoV-2-associated. Using the MIRA data, every spike-specific TCR was mapped to the spike region that the TCR reacted to and assigned to either a CD4 or a CD8 class. Log10-transformed breadth and depth values were compared by one-way ANOVA with Sidak's multiple comparisons tests. TCRdb limited this immuneACCESS table to in-frame rearrangements with V and J called. A share of clones is missing; checked studies link under half to unresolved V genes, and the rest is unexplained. Clone size and the V and J calls come from that table; the DNA yielded D and trimming. In all, the sample holds over 100,000 clones, and roughly 93% of those were seen once. The top ten hold 1% to 1.4% of the sample.

Sequences were derived from peripheral blood, sampled 28 days after the second AZD1222 dose. The clonotype comes from an adult who received the AZD1222 COVID-19 vaccine. The chain is made from TRBV28 and TRBJ1-5, with 8 bases matching TRBD1. CDR3 loop: CASSLPAGQGNQPQHF. The DNA sequence is TGTGCCAGCAGTTTACCCGCGGGACAGGGCAATCAGCCCCAGCATTTT. Reference TRBV28 and TRBJ1-5 proteins supply the regions before and after the CDR3; the full variable domain is: DVKVTQSSRYLVKRTGEKVFLECVQDMDHENMFWYRQDPGLGLRLIYFSYDVKMKEKGDIPEGYSVSREKKERFSLILESASTNQTSMYLCASSLPAGQGNQPQHFGDGTRLSIL.